Listed below are T cell receptor beta chains from one sample, sequenced in a study of PD-1 blockade in classical Hodgkin lymphoma. TCRdb keeps only in-frame clones here, not all; method: immunoSEQ multiplex PCR. The sample lists some 7,100 clones; roughly three quarters were seen once. The sample consisted of CD4+ T cells from blood, taken at baseline. These receptors all come from a human donor with classical Hodgkin lymphoma. Both conserved end residues are part of each CDR3. A D gene is named only where the DNA matches it firmly. Clone size, where shown, is once, few, many, or a class for clones that have expanded.

d_call: NA; j_call: TRBJ1-2; clone_size: few; v_call: TRBV4-1; cdr3_aa: CASSQRDYGYTF; cdr3_nt: TGCGCCAGCAGCCAACGTGACTATGGCTACACCTTC
d_call: NA; j_call: TRBJ2-4; clone_size: NA; v_call: TRBV5-1; cdr3_aa: CASSLTGFNIQYF; cdr3_nt: TGCGCCAGCAGCTTGACAGGGTTTAACATTCAGTACTTC
d_call: TRBD1; j_call: TRBJ2-5; clone_size: NA; v_call: TRBV10-3; cdr3_aa: CAIAGTGLAETQYF; cdr3_nt: TGTGCCATTGCCGGGACAGGACTTGCAGAGACCCAGTACTTC
d_call: TRBD1; j_call: TRBJ1-5; clone_size: NA; v_call: TRBV25-1; cdr3_aa: CASRPGQGDQPQHF; cdr3_nt: TGTGCCAGCAGGCCGGGACAGGGGGATCAGCCCCAGCATTTT
d_call: NA; j_call: TRBJ2-3; clone_size: NA; v_call: TRBV5-4; cdr3_aa: CASSLTGAVTDTQYF; cdr3_nt: TGTGCCAGCAGCTTGACGGGAGCCGTCACAGATACGCAGTATTTT
d_call: NA; j_call: TRBJ1-2; clone_size: NA; v_call: TRBV4-3; cdr3_aa: CASSQDTRRNYGYTF; cdr3_nt: TGCGCCAGCAGCCAAGATACGAGGAGGAACTATGGCTACACCTTC
d_call: TRBD1; j_call: TRBJ1-5; clone_size: NA; v_call: TRBV28; cdr3_aa: CASSLRQGNNQPQHF; cdr3_nt: TGTGCCAGCAGTTTGAGACAGGGGAACAATCAGCCCCAGCATTTT
d_call: NA; j_call: TRBJ2-3; clone_size: few; v_call: TRBV5-1; cdr3_aa: CASSLSSTDTQYF; cdr3_nt: TGCGCCAGCAGCTTGTCTAGCACAGATACGCAGTATTTT
d_call: TRBD1; j_call: TRBJ1-2; clone_size: NA; v_call: TRBV19; cdr3_aa: CASSIGWTGSAGYGYTF; cdr3_nt: TGTGCCAGTAGTATAGGTTGGACAGGTTCGGCGGGCTATGGCTACACCTTC
d_call: NA; j_call: TRBJ2-3; clone_size: NA; v_call: TRBV29-1; cdr3_aa: CSVEHRLTNTDTQYF; cdr3_nt: TGCAGCGTTGAACACCGACTAACCAACACAGATACGCAGTATTTT
d_call: TRBD1; j_call: TRBJ2-2; clone_size: NA; v_call: TRBV4-1; cdr3_aa: CASSQDRGGSTGELFF; cdr3_nt: TGCGCCAGCAGCCAGGACAGGGGAGGGAGCACCGGGGAGCTGTTTTTT
d_call: NA; j_call: TRBJ2-5; clone_size: NA; v_call: TRBV7-3; cdr3_aa: CASSLTGGRVQETQYF; cdr3_nt: TGTGCCAGCAGCTTAACTGGGGGCAGGGTCCAAGAGACCCAGTACTTC
d_call: NA; j_call: TRBJ1-1; clone_size: medium-sized; v_call: TRBV18; cdr3_aa: CASSPLVETEAFF; cdr3_nt: TGTGCCAGCTCACCCCTAGTTGAGACTGAAGCTTTCTTT
d_call: TRBD2; j_call: TRBJ2-1; clone_size: NA; v_call: TRBV18; cdr3_aa: CASSPKLAGGSEQFF; cdr3_nt: TGTGCCAGCTCACCGAAGCTAGCGGGAGGCTCAGAGCAGTTCTTC
d_call: NA; j_call: TRBJ1-1; clone_size: NA; v_call: TRBV7-2; cdr3_aa: CASLPGVGNTEAFF; cdr3_nt: TGTGCCTCCCTCCCGGGGGTAGGAAACACTGAAGCTTTCTTT
d_call: NA; j_call: TRBJ2-1; clone_size: once; v_call: TRBV5-1; cdr3_aa: CASSLGGITYNEQFF; cdr3_nt: TGCGCCAGCAGCTTGGGCGGGATTACCTACAATGAGCAGTTCTTC
d_call: NA; j_call: TRBJ1-1; clone_size: NA; v_call: TRBV11-3; cdr3_aa: CASSLGLRRVNTEAFF; cdr3_nt: TGTGCCAGCAGCTTAGGTTTGAGGAGGGTGAACACTGAAGCTTTCTTT
d_call: NA; j_call: TRBJ1-1; clone_size: NA; v_call: TRBV28; cdr3_aa: CASRSPGYGAFF; cdr3_nt: TGTGCCAGCAGGTCGCCGGGGTACGGAGCTTTCTTT
d_call: NA; j_call: TRBJ2-7; clone_size: NA; v_call: TRBV5-1; cdr3_aa: CASSGGLGTGYEQYF; cdr3_nt: TGCGCCAGCAGTGGGGGGTTGGGGACGGGATACGAGCAGTACTTC
d_call: NA; j_call: TRBJ1-5; clone_size: few; v_call: TRBV30; cdr3_aa: CAWSVPGGQPQHF; cdr3_nt: TGTGCCTGGAGTGTACCTGGGGGACAGCCCCAGCATTTT
d_call: NA; j_call: TRBJ1-2; clone_size: NA; v_call: TRBV7-2; cdr3_aa: CASSPSPGYGYTF; cdr3_nt: TGTGCCAGCAGCCCATCCCCGGGCTATGGCTACACCTTC
d_call: TRBD2; j_call: TRBJ2-1; clone_size: once; v_call: TRBV15; cdr3_aa: CATSRGVASGRFNEQFF; cdr3_nt: TGTGCCACCAGCAGAGGAGTCGCTAGCGGGAGGTTCAATGAGCAGTTCTTC
d_call: TRBD1; j_call: TRBJ1-5; clone_size: few; v_call: TRBV5-6; cdr3_aa: CASSLGQGLNQPQHF; cdr3_nt: TGTGCCAGCAGCTTGGGACAGGGGTTAAATCAGCCCCAGCATTTT
d_call: NA; j_call: TRBJ2-2; clone_size: NA; v_call: TRBV29-1; cdr3_aa: CSALPAYGIAGELFF; cdr3_nt: TGCAGCGCACTACCCGCTTACGGTATTGCCGGGGAGCTGTTTTTT
d_call: TRBD2; j_call: TRBJ2-7; clone_size: once; v_call: TRBV5-1; cdr3_aa: CASSSSLVAGYEQYF; cdr3_nt: TGCGCCAGCAGCTCATCTTTGGTAGCGGGGTACGAGCAGTACTTC
d_call: NA; j_call: TRBJ2-1; clone_size: once; v_call: TRBV6-4; cdr3_aa: CASSPVLGRDLNEQFF; cdr3_nt: TGTGCCAGCAGCCCGGTATTAGGGAGAGACCTTAATGAGCAGTTCTTC
d_call: TRBD2; j_call: TRBJ2-1; clone_size: NA; v_call: TRBV19; cdr3_aa: CASSIVSSGIYNEQFF; cdr3_nt: TGTGCCAGTAGTATAGTGTCTAGCGGGATCTACAATGAGCAGTTCTTC
d_call: NA; j_call: TRBJ1-1; clone_size: NA; v_call: TRBV5-5; cdr3_aa: CASSLAYLNTEAFF; cdr3_nt: TGTGCCAGCAGCTTGGCTTATCTGAACACTGAAGCTTTCTTT
d_call: NA; j_call: TRBJ2-2; clone_size: once; v_call: TRBV5-4; cdr3_aa: CASSRTPSQGELFF; cdr3_nt: TGTGCCAGCAGCCGGACGCCCTCCCAAGGGGAGCTGTTTTTT
d_call: NA; j_call: TRBJ2-5; clone_size: once; v_call: TRBV7-9; cdr3_aa: CASSPPGRETQYF; cdr3_nt: TGTGCCAGCAGCCCGCCCGGACGAGAGACCCAGTACTTC
d_call: NA; j_call: TRBJ1-4; clone_size: few; v_call: TRBV5-1; cdr3_aa: CASSSLGAEKLFF; cdr3_nt: TGCGCCAGCAGCTCGTTGGGGGCTGAAAAACTGTTTTTT
d_call: TRBD1; j_call: TRBJ2-7; clone_size: NA; v_call: TRBV7-9; cdr3_aa: CASSVSGQGYEQYF; cdr3_nt: TGTGCCAGCAGCGTGAGTGGACAGGGCTACGAGCAGTACTTC